The entry that follows covers one T cell receptor beta chain sequence. Germline V lookup: CDR1 SEHNR, CDR2 FQNEAQ (reference sequence). This CDR3 comprises 15 residues. The J segment lost 8 bases and the V segment lost 0 bases, leaving 7 bases of the junction unmatched. The entry originates in a study of blood T cell repertoires in COVID-19. The wider study: Acute and convalescent COVID-19 samples came from the United States, Italy and Spain. T cells, B-cell-depleted T cells, or PBMCs provided the cDNA or gDNA that served as material.

Study processing details: For nucleated cells, counts were estimated from reference gene primer amplification. TCRdb's copy holds only in-frame clones and misses some; the assay was immunoSEQ multiplex PCR. V and J calls and clone size are given by that table; D and trimming were obtained from the DNA. The sample records roughly 310,000 clones, roughly 90% being singletons. The V gene is TRBV7-9, the J gene TRBJ1-2; 9 bases match TRBD1. Sequencing used peripheral blood. The TCR sequence derives from a woman in her fifties or sixties with active or convalescent COVID-19. CDR3 sequence reads: CASSLARQGGEGYTF. CDR3 sequence (DNA): TGTGCCAGCAGCTTAGCGCGACAGGGGGGAGAAGGCTACACCTTC.